A selection of T cell receptor beta chains follows, all from one sample in a study of siplizumab effects on memory and regulatory T cells. Sequencing was performed with immunoSEQ multiplex PCR; in TCRdb, only in-frame clones are kept and a portion is missing. This sample has some 110,000 clones, with roughly 94% found just once. Sequenced material: non-Treg CD4+ T cells sorted from blood. All receptors derive from a human donor in good health. Both conserved end residues are part of each CDR3. Fields, in order: J gene, V gene, D gene, CDR3 length, clone size, CDR3 protein, CDR3 DNA. D genes are given only for firm matches. Some rows have no size entry. The others give once, few or many, or a class for an expanded clone.

j_call: TRBJ1-5
v_call: TRBV12-5
d_call: -
cdr3_length: 16
clone_size: -
cdr3_aa: CASGLGDESANQPQHF
cdr3_nt: TGTGCTAGTGGTTTGGGTGATGAGTCCGCCAATCAGCCCCAGCATTTT

j_call: TRBJ2-5
v_call: TRBV7-3
d_call: -
cdr3_length: 15
clone_size: -
cdr3_aa: CASSLSGQPSATQYF
cdr3_nt: TGTGCCAGCAGCCTCAGCGGCCAGCCAAGTGCGACCCAGTACTTC

j_call: TRBJ2-7
v_call: TRBV14
d_call: TRBD1
cdr3_length: 14
clone_size: -
cdr3_aa: CASSPRTGAYEQYF
cdr3_nt: TGTGCCAGCAGCCCAAGGACAGGGGCCTACGAGCAGTACTTC

j_call: TRBJ2-2
v_call: TRBV5-1
d_call: -
cdr3_length: 13
clone_size: -
cdr3_aa: CASSSQGPGELFF
cdr3_nt: TGCGCCAGCAGCTCCCAGGGCCCCGGGGAGCTGTTTTTT

j_call: TRBJ1-2
v_call: TRBV25-1
d_call: -
cdr3_length: 12
clone_size: few
cdr3_aa: CASSAAGIGYTF
cdr3_nt: TGTGCCAGCAGTGCGGCCGGAATAGGCTACACCTTC

j_call: TRBJ1-2
v_call: TRBV5-1
d_call: -
cdr3_length: 15
clone_size: -
cdr3_aa: CASSLRPATNYGYTF
cdr3_nt: TGCGCCAGCAGCTTGCGGCCAGCTACAAACTATGGCTACACCTTC

j_call: TRBJ2-5
v_call: TRBV2
d_call: -
cdr3_length: 11
clone_size: -
cdr3_aa: CASRGEETQYF
cdr3_nt: TGTGCCAGCAGGGGAGAAGAGACCCAGTACTTC

j_call: TRBJ2-1
v_call: TRBV4-1
d_call: TRBD2
cdr3_length: 16
clone_size: -
cdr3_aa: CASSQGLPLAYNEQFF
cdr3_nt: TGCGCCAGCAGCCAGGGACTACCGTTAGCCTACAATGAGCAGTTCTTC

j_call: TRBJ2-6
v_call: TRBV5-1
d_call: TRBD1
cdr3_length: 19
clone_size: -
cdr3_aa: CASSLGGTGGLSGANVLTF
cdr3_nt: TGCGCCAGCAGCTTGGGAGGGACAGGGGGGCTATCTGGGGCCAACGTCCTGACTTTC

j_call: TRBJ1-2
v_call: TRBV10-3
d_call: -
cdr3_length: 14
clone_size: -
cdr3_aa: CAISARQDGRGYTF
cdr3_nt: TGTGCCATCAGTGCAAGACAGGACGGACGTGGCTACACCTTC

j_call: TRBJ1-1
v_call: TRBV29-1
d_call: -
cdr3_length: 13
clone_size: -
cdr3_aa: CSVGKNENTEAFF
cdr3_nt: TGCAGCGTTGGGAAGAACGAGAACACTGAAGCTTTCTTT

j_call: TRBJ2-7
v_call: TRBV5-1
d_call: TRBD1
cdr3_length: 16
clone_size: -
cdr3_aa: CASSLGLRQGQDEQYF
cdr3_nt: TGCGCCAGCAGCTTAGGATTGAGACAGGGACAAGACGAGCAGTACTTC

j_call: TRBJ2-5
v_call: TRBV5-1
d_call: -
cdr3_length: 12
clone_size: -
cdr3_aa: CASSLVGETQYF
cdr3_nt: TGCGCCAGCAGCTTGGTGGGAGAGACCCAGTACTTC

j_call: TRBJ2-6
v_call: TRBV29-1
d_call: -
cdr3_length: 15
clone_size: -
cdr3_aa: CSVPRSASGANVLTF
cdr3_nt: TGCAGCGTTCCCCGCTCCGCCTCTGGGGCCAACGTCCTGACTTTC

j_call: TRBJ2-3
v_call: TRBV5-8
d_call: -
cdr3_length: 15
clone_size: -
cdr3_aa: CASRSDRASADTQYF
cdr3_nt: TGTGCCAGCAGGTCTGACAGAGCTAGCGCAGATACGCAGTATTTT

j_call: TRBJ1-1
v_call: TRBV21-1
d_call: -
cdr3_length: 10
clone_size: -
cdr3_aa: CASGQTGAFF
cdr3_nt: TGTGCCAGTGGACAGACCGGAGCTTTCTTT

j_call: TRBJ1-5
v_call: TRBV11-3
d_call: -
cdr3_length: 14
clone_size: -
cdr3_aa: CASSPKTGNQPQHF
cdr3_nt: TGTGCCAGCAGCCCAAAGACGGGCAATCAGCCCCAGCATTTT

j_call: TRBJ2-2
v_call: TRBV6-1
d_call: TRBD1
cdr3_length: 15
clone_size: -
cdr3_aa: CASILRDRKTGELFF
cdr3_nt: TGTGCCAGCATTCTACGGGACAGGAAGACCGGGGAGCTGTTTTTT

j_call: TRBJ2-7
v_call: TRBV6-5
d_call: -
cdr3_length: 16
clone_size: once
cdr3_aa: CASSYSTMRTSYEQYF
cdr3_nt: TGTGCCAGCAGTTACTCGACGATGCGTACTTCCTACGAGCAGTACTTC

j_call: TRBJ2-7
v_call: TRBV7-2
d_call: TRBD1
cdr3_length: 16
clone_size: -
cdr3_aa: CASSSGAPGGGYEQYF
cdr3_nt: TGTGCCAGCAGCTCTGGGGCCCCAGGGGGCGGGTACGAGCAGTACTTC

j_call: TRBJ1-1
v_call: TRBV18
d_call: -
cdr3_length: 15
clone_size: -
cdr3_aa: CASSQNRAENTEAFF
cdr3_nt: TGTGCCAGCTCACAAAACAGGGCGGAGAACACTGAAGCTTTCTTT

j_call: TRBJ1-6
v_call: TRBV11-2
d_call: -
cdr3_length: 13
clone_size: -
cdr3_aa: CASSLDHGDPLHF
cdr3_nt: TGTGCCAGCAGCTTAGATCACGGTGATCCCCTCCACTTT

j_call: TRBJ2-1
v_call: TRBV9
d_call: -
cdr3_length: 13
clone_size: -
cdr3_aa: CASSVEQGNEQFF
cdr3_nt: TGTGCCAGCAGCGTAGAACAGGGCAATGAGCAGTTCTTC

j_call: TRBJ1-2
v_call: TRBV10-3
d_call: TRBD1
cdr3_length: 15
clone_size: -
cdr3_aa: CAISESGTGGYGYTF
cdr3_nt: TGTGCCATCAGTGAGTCTGGGACAGGGGGGTATGGCTACACCTTC

j_call: TRBJ2-1
v_call: TRBV7-7
d_call: TRBD2
cdr3_length: 18
clone_size: -
cdr3_aa: CASSLGLAYYYYYNEQFF
cdr3_nt: TGTGCTAGCAGCTTGGGACTAGCGTACTACTACTACTACAATGAGCAGTTCTTC

j_call: TRBJ1-6
v_call: TRBV7-9
d_call: -
cdr3_length: 12
clone_size: -
cdr3_aa: CASSHDNSPLHF
cdr3_nt: TGTGCCAGCAGCCACGATAATTCACCCCTCCACTTT

j_call: TRBJ1-2
v_call: TRBV10-3
d_call: TRBD1
cdr3_length: 15
clone_size: once
cdr3_aa: CAISSGQPVSYGYTF
cdr3_nt: TGTGCCATCAGTTCGGGACAGCCGGTGTCCTATGGCTACACCTTC

j_call: TRBJ2-5
v_call: TRBV6-5
d_call: TRBD1
cdr3_length: 15
clone_size: -
cdr3_aa: CASSLQGAPGETQYF
cdr3_nt: TGTGCCAGCAGTTTACAGGGGGCGCCGGGAGAGACCCAGTACTTC

j_call: TRBJ2-2
v_call: TRBV7-9
d_call: -
cdr3_length: 14
clone_size: few
cdr3_aa: CASSPDRNTGELFF
cdr3_nt: TGTGCCAGCAGCCCTGACAGGAACACCGGGGAGCTGTTTTTT

j_call: TRBJ2-7
v_call: TRBV25-1
d_call: -
cdr3_length: 13
clone_size: -
cdr3_aa: CASSDSESYEQYF
cdr3_nt: TGTGCCAGCAGTGATAGCGAATCCTACGAGCAGTACTTC

j_call: TRBJ2-5
v_call: TRBV7-6
d_call: -
cdr3_length: 15
clone_size: -
cdr3_aa: CASSLEGHERETQYF
cdr3_nt: TGTGCCAGCAGCTTAGAGGGTCACGAGCGCGAGACCCAGTACTTC

j_call: TRBJ1-1
v_call: TRBV2
d_call: -
cdr3_length: 13
clone_size: -
cdr3_aa: CASSNNLNTEAFF
cdr3_nt: TGTGCCAGCAGCAACAACTTGAACACTGAAGCTTTCTTT

j_call: TRBJ2-2
v_call: TRBV19
d_call: -
cdr3_length: 16
clone_size: -
cdr3_aa: CASSMPGGRNTGELFF
cdr3_nt: TGTGCCAGTAGTATGCCCGGGGGGCGGAACACCGGGGAGCTGTTTTTT

j_call: TRBJ2-7
v_call: TRBV25-1
d_call: -
cdr3_length: 13
clone_size: -
cdr3_aa: CASSDLDSYEQYF
cdr3_nt: TGTGCCAGCAGTGACCTGGACTCCTACGAGCAGTACTTC

j_call: TRBJ1-2
v_call: TRBV25-1
d_call: -
cdr3_length: 15
clone_size: -
cdr3_aa: CASSGTQGGGTGYTF
cdr3_nt: TGTGCCAGCAGTGGTACACAGGGAGGAGGGACCGGCTACACCTTC

j_call: TRBJ2-2
v_call: TRBV18
d_call: TRBD1
cdr3_length: 17
clone_size: -
cdr3_aa: CASSSLSSTGPSVELFF
cdr3_nt: TGTGCCAGCTCATCCTTATCCTCGACAGGGCCGTCCGTAGAGCTGTTTTTT

j_call: TRBJ1-1
v_call: TRBV4-1
d_call: -
cdr3_length: 16
clone_size: -
cdr3_aa: CASSRSRAIDRTEAFF
cdr3_nt: TGCGCCAGCAGCCGAAGCCGGGCCATAGATAGGACTGAAGCTTTCTTT

j_call: TRBJ2-1
v_call: TRBV7-8
d_call: TRBD2
cdr3_length: 20
clone_size: -
cdr3_aa: CASSLALHGTSGASYNEQFF
cdr3_nt: TGTGCCAGCAGCTTAGCGCTCCACGGGACTAGCGGTGCCTCCTACAATGAGCAGTTCTTC

j_call: TRBJ1-1
v_call: TRBV10-3
d_call: -
cdr3_length: 13
clone_size: -
cdr3_aa: CAINQQGNTEAFF
cdr3_nt: TGTGCCATCAACCAACAGGGGAACACTGAAGCTTTCTTT